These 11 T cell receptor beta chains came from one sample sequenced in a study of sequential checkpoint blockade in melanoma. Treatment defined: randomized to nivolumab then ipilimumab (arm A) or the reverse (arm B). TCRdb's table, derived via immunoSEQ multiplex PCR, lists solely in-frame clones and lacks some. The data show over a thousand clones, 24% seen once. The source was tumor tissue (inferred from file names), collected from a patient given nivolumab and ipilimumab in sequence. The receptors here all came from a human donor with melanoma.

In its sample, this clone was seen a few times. The CDR3 is CASSVSGRGADTQYF. CDR3 DNA: TGTGCCAGCAGCGTTAGCGGGAGGGGGGCAGATACGCAGTATTTT. The chain uses TRBV9 and TRBJ2-3; 11 nucleotides agree with TRBD2. Germline V gene lookup returns CDR1 SGDLS and CDR2 YYNGEE. The CDR3 consists of 15 residues. V was pared by 2 bases and J by 4 bases, with 3 bases of the junction left unmatched.

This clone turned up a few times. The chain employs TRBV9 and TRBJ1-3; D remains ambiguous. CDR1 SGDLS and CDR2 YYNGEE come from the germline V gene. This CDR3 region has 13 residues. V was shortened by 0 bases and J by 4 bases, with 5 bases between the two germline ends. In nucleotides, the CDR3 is TGTGCCAGCAGCGTAGGGAAAGGAAACACCATATATTTT. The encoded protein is CASSVGKGNTIYF.

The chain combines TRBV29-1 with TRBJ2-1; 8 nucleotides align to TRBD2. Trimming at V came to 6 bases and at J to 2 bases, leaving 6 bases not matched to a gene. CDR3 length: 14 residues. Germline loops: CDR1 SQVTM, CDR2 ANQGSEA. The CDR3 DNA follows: TGCAGCGTCCGCGGGGGGAACACCTACAATGAGCAGTTCTTC. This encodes CSVRGGNTYNEQFF.

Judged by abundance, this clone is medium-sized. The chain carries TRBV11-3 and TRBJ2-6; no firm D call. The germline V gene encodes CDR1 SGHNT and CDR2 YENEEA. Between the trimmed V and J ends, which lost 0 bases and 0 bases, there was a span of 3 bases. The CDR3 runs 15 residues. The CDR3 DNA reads TGTGCCAGCAGCTTAGACAGCTCTGGGGCCAACGTCCTGACTTTC. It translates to CASSLDSSGANVLTF.

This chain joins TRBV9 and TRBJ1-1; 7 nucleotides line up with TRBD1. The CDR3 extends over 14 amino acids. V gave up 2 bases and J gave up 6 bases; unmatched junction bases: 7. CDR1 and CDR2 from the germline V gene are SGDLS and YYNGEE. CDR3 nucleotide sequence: TGTGCCAGCAGCGTTGACAGGGCTGGCGCTGAAGCTTTCTTT. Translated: CASSVDRAGAEAFF.

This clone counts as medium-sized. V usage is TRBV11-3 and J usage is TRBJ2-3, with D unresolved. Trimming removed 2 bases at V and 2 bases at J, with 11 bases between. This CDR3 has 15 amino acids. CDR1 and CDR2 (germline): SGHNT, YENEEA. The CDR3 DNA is TGTGCCAGCAGCTTACCGCGACCCTTCACAGATACGCAGTATTTT. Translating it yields CASSLPRPFTDTQYF.

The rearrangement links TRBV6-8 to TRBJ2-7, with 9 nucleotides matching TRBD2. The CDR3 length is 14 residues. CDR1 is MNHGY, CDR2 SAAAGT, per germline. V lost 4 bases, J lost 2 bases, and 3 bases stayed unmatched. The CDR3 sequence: CASSSSGATYEQYF. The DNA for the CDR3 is TGTGCCAGCAGTTCTAGCGGGGCCACCTACGAGCAGTACTTC.

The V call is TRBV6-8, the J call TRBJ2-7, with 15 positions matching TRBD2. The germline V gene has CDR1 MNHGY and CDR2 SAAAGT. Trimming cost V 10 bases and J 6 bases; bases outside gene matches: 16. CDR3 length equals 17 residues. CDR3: CATMTGTSGGSPSEQYF. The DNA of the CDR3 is TGTGCCACAATGACCGGGACTAGCGGGGGGTCCCCGAGCGAGCAGTACTTC.

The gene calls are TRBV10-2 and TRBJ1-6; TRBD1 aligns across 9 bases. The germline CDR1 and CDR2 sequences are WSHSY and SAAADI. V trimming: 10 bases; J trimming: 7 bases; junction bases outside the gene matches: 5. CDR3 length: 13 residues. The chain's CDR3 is CATSDRGNSPLHF. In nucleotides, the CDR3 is TGCGCCACCTCTGACAGGGGGAATTCACCCCTCCACTTT.

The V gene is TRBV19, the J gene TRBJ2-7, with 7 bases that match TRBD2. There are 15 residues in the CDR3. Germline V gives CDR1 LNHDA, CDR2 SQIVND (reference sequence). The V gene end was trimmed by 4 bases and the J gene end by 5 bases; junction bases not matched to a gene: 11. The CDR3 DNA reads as TGTGCCAGTAGTAGAGGACTAGTTTTAGGCCACGAGCAGTACTTC. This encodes CASSRGLVLGHEQYF.

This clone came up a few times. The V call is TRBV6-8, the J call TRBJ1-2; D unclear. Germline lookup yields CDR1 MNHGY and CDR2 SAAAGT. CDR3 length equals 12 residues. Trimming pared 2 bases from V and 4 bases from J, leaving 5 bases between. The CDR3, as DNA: TGTGCCAGCAGTTACGCCACCTATGGCTACACCTTC. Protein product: CASSYATYGYTF.